These 24 T cell receptor beta chains share one sample of origin, sequenced in a study of shared clonotypes between healthy human individuals. Profiled with immunoSEQ multiplex PCR; TCRdb holds only in-frame clones, not every one. The sample carries about 2.3 million clones, more than 85% recorded once. Sample: naive CD4+ T cells from PBMCs. Subset indicated: CD45RA+ positively selected. These receptors came from a man between 18 and 29 years old in good health. Some clones in this sample may be carry-over from other donors' samples.

Comment on this clone: Other DNA sequences of this sample code for an identical CDR3. This chain uses TRBV2 with TRBJ2-3, with 12 bases that match TRBD2. From germline, CDR1 is SNHLY and CDR2 FYNNEI. This CDR3 is 15 amino acids long. The V and J ends lost 6 bases and 0 bases, in that order; junction bases with no gene match: 1. CDR3 DNA sequence: TGTGCCAGCAGCGGGACTAGCGGGAGCACAGATACGCAGTATTTT. It specifies CASSGTSGSTDTQYF.

The V and J genes are TRBV7-3 and TRBJ2-3; D uncertain. The CDR3 is made up of 13 amino acids. CDR1 and CDR2 (germline): SGHTA, FQGTGA. Trimming took off 1 base at V and 6 bases at J, with 8 bases between the two ends. Here the CDR3 reads CASSLRVVDTQYF. DNA for the CDR3: TGTGCCAGCAGCTTAAGGGTAGTGGATACGCAGTATTTT.

The chain combines TRBV19 with TRBJ2-2; D perhaps matches TRBD1 (5 bases). The CDR3 totals 15 residues. The germline V and J ends were trimmed by 4 bases and 2 bases, with 11 bases remaining between them. Germline V CDR1 and CDR2: LNHDA, SQIVND (reference sequence). CDR3 in DNA: TGTGCCAGTAGTAAGGGGCCGATCAACACCGGGGAGCTGTTTTTT. It translates to CASSKGPINTGELFF.

This clone was recorded once. The V gene is TRBV28, the J gene TRBJ1-1; 7 nucleotides line up with TRBD1. There are 17 residues in the CDR3. CDR1 and CDR2 from the germline V gene are MDHEN and SYDVKM. After removal of 6 bases from V and 6 bases from J, the junction contained 19 bases not matched to a gene. The CDR3 DNA is TGTGCCAGCAGCAGACCGGGACAGAGGTATGGGGGCGCTGAAGCTTTCTTT. Protein product: CASSRPGQRYGGAEAFF.

This sequence joins TRBV29-1 and TRBJ2-4; TRBD1 aligns across 10 bases. The ends lost 5 bases at V and 0 bases at J; junction bases unmatched: 10. The CDR3 sequence is 17 residues long. Germline CDR1 SQVTM, CDR2 ANQGSEA. As DNA, the CDR3 is TGCAGCGTTCGGACAGGGGGAAGCTCTTTAGCCAAAAACATTCAGTACTTC. As protein: CSVRTGGSSLAKNIQYF.

On this clone: This sample includes further DNA sequences coding for the same CDR3. This rearrangement joins TRBV7-9 to TRBJ2-3, with 7 bases fitting TRBD2. Germline V gene data show CDR1 as SEHNR and CDR2 as FQNEAQ (reference sequence). Unmatched junction bases numbered 2, after V lost 1 base and J lost 4 bases. The CDR3 length is 14 residues. CDR3 protein: CASSLGLAADTQYF. The CDR3 nucleotides are TGTGCCAGCAGCTTAGGACTAGCTGCAGATACGCAGTATTTT.

The chain is built from TRBV28 and TRBJ1-3; D unresolved. This CDR3 comprises 14 residues. The germline gives CDR1 MDHEN, CDR2 SYDVKM. V gave up 8 bases and J gave up 7 bases, with 18 bases separating them. The CDR3 coding sequence is TGTGCCAGCCATACTGAGGAAATCGGGAACACCATATATTTT. This translates into CASHTEEIGNTIYF.

The chain has TRBV11-2 and TRBJ2-1; D is unclear. Germline V CDR1 and CDR2: SGHAT, FQNNGV. The CDR3 runs to 15 residues. Trimming took off 1 base at V and 0 bases at J, with 7 bases between the two ends. The CDR3 DNA reads as TGTGCCAGCAGCTTAGTCGTAGACTCCTACAATGAGCAGTTCTTC. It codes for CASSLVVDSYNEQFF.

The rearrangement joins TRBV15 to TRBJ2-7; either TRBD1 or TRBD2 may supply D (5 bases each). V shed 5 bases and J shed 6 bases, with 20 bases lying between them. The CDR3 contains 15 residues. Germline values: CDR1 LNHNV, CDR2 YYDKDF (reference sequence). Here the CDR3 reads CATSLPGASWREQYF. The CDR3 DNA reads TGTGCCACCAGCCTCCCCGGGGCGAGTTGGCGCGAGCAGTACTTC. The complete variable domain, with remaining parts taken from reference TRBV15 and TRBJ2-7, reads DAMVIQNPRYQVTQFGKPVTLSCSQTLNHNVMYWYQQKSSQAPKLLFHYYDKDFNNEADTPDNFQSRRPNTSFCFLDIRSPGLGDTAMYLCATSLPGASWREQYFGPGTRLTVT.

The chain carries TRBV7-9 and TRBJ2-5, with D hard to call. This CDR3 spans 14 amino acids. Germline V gives CDR1 SEHNR, CDR2 FQNEAQ (reference sequence). V shed 5 bases and J shed 0 bases, with 10 bases lying between them. Here the CDR3 DNA reads TGTGCCAGCAGCCAAGGACCTAACCAAGAGACCCAGTACTTC. Protein: CASSQGPNQETQYF.

V gene TRBV6-5 combines with J gene TRBJ2-1; TRBD1 matches 9 bases. V dropped 0 bases and J dropped 8; count of bases not matched to a gene: 5. The length of the CDR3 is 15 residues. Germline assignment: CDR1 MNHEY and CDR2 SVGAGI. The CDR3 region has the DNA TGTGCCAGCAGTTACTCCGGGACAGGGATTTATGAGCAGTTCTTC. Translation gives CASSYSGTGIYEQFF.

The chain joins TRBV6-6 to TRBJ2-7; possibly TRBD2 for D (5 bases). Germline lookup yields CDR1 MNHNY and CDR2 SVGAGI (reference sequence). The CDR3 is 14 residues long. Trimming took off 2 bases at V and 4 bases at J, with 12 bases between the two ends. The CDR3: CASSYAGGVYEQYF. CDR3 DNA sequence: TGTGCCAGCAGTTACGCGGGTGGTGTGTACGAGCAGTACTTC.

The count of this clone is one. The genes are TRBV9 and TRBJ2-2, with no clear D. This CDR3 is built from 12 residues. CDR1 is SGDLS, CDR2 YYNGEE, per germline. The V end was cut by 5 bases, the J end by 6 bases, with 8 bases between. This CDR3 is CASRKNAGELFF. In nucleotides, the CDR3 is TGTGCCAGCAGGAAGAATGCCGGGGAGCTGTTTTTT.

V and J are TRBV7-9 and TRBJ2-5, with D perhaps TRBD2 (6 bases). CDR3 length: 16 amino acids. CDR1 SEHNR and CDR2 FQNEAQ come from the germline V gene (reference sequence). Trimming took 5 bases from V and 2 from J, leaving 18 bases between them. The CDR3 here is CASSPHLLARQETQYF. The CDR3 DNA reads as TGTGCCAGCAGCCCCCACCTACTAGCACGGCAAGAGACCCAGTACTTC.

This clone was picked up a small number of times. This sample includes further DNA sequences coding for the same CDR3. The genes are TRBV18 and TRBJ1-5; no firm D call. With 2 bases removed from V and 5 bases from J, the gap between germline ends came to 7 bases. The germline V gene encodes CDR1 KGHSH and CDR2 LQKENI. CDR3 size: 13 residues. CDR3 sequence: CASSPSIDQPQHF. The CDR3 coding sequence is TGTGCCAGCTCACCATCAATCGATCAGCCCCAGCATTTT.

Only one count was recorded for this clone. CDR3 loop: CASSLSTGLGNQPQHF. Written as DNA, the CDR3 is TGTGCCAGCAGTTTATCGACAGGGTTGGGCAATCAGCCCCAGCATTTT. The J gene is TRBJ1-5, the V gene TRBV28; 7 bases fit TRBD1. The J segment lost 2 bases and the V segment lost 1 base, leaving 5 bases of the junction unmatched. There are 16 residues in the CDR3. CDR1 MDHEN and CDR2 SYDVKM come from the germline V gene.

This clone was recorded once. The chain uses TRBV7-9 and TRBJ2-3; D gene unclear. In germline, CDR1 is SEHNR, CDR2 FQNEAQ (reference sequence). Trimming took 8 bases from V and 0 from J, leaving 9 bases between them. The CDR3 consists of 13 residues. The CDR3 here is CASVGISTDTQYF. CDR3 sequence (DNA): TGTGCCAGCGTCGGAATCAGCACAGATACGCAGTATTTT.

V usage is TRBV5-1 and J usage is TRBJ2-1, with 9 bases lining up with TRBD2. Germline CDR1 and CDR2: SGHRS and YFSETQ. V lost 4 bases, J lost 7 bases, and 9 bases stayed unmatched. This CDR3 is 15 amino acids long. CDR3 DNA: TGCGCCAGCAGCGCTGTGGCTAGCGGGATTAATGAGCAGTTCTTC. It encodes CASSAVASGINEQFF. The variable domain in full, with the rest retrieved from reference TRBV5-1 and TRBJ2-1, is KAGVTQTPRYLIKTRGQQVTLSCSPISGHRSVSWYQQTPGQGLQFLFEYFSETQRNKGNFPGRFSGRQFSNSRSEMNVSTLELGDSALYLCASSAVASGINEQFFGPGTRLTVL.

This clone occurred a few times. The chain employs TRBV29-1 and TRBJ2-6; D is perhaps TRBD1 or TRBD2 (5 bases each). CDR1 and CDR2 from the germline V gene are SQVTM and ANQGSEA. The germline V and J ends were trimmed by 4 bases and 5 bases, with 9 bases remaining between them. There are 13 residues in the CDR3. CDR3 in DNA: TGCAGCGTTGCTGGGACCAGGGCCAACGTCCTGACTTTC. Translation gives CSVAGTRANVLTF.

The chain uses TRBV11-2 and TRBJ2-7; a weak D match, TRBD2 (6 bases). The CDR3 length is 17 residues. Germline-derived CDR1 and CDR2 are SGHAT and FQNNGV. V lost 5 bases and J lost 0, with 20 bases in between. The CDR3 region is CASSGRRYLSGSYEQYF. The CDR3 DNA is TGTGCCAGCAGCGGACGTCGATACCTTAGCGGCTCCTACGAGCAGTACTTC.

The rearrangement uses TRBV7-9 and TRBJ1-1, with 10 bases lining up with TRBD1. The CDR3 spans 15 residues. Germline loops: CDR1 SEHNR, CDR2 FQNEAQ (reference sequence). J lost 4 bases, V lost 1 base, and 3 bases had no gene match. Here the CDR3 reads CASSLVWDRGTEAFF. In nucleotides, the CDR3 is TGTGCCAGCAGCTTAGTTTGGGACAGGGGCACTGAAGCTTTCTTT.

The chain joins TRBV18 to TRBJ2-1; 9 nucleotides align to TRBD2. Germline V CDR1 and CDR2: KGHSH, LQKENI. V shed 0 bases, J shed 2 bases, and the junction held 2 bases outside the gene matches. The CDR3 is 16 amino acids. This CDR3 reads CASSPPSGRTYNEQFF. DNA of the CDR3: TGTGCCAGCTCACCACCCAGCGGGAGGACCTACAATGAGCAGTTCTTC.

The V and J genes are TRBV10-1 and TRBJ2-7, with D possibly matching TRBD1 (5 bases). V was cut by 6 bases and J by 0 bases, with 15 bases left in between. Germline V lookup: CDR1 WNHNN, CDR2 SYGVQD (reference sequence). The CDR3 runs 15 residues. The CDR3 nucleotides are TGCGCCAGCAGCCAAGGGTACAGGAGCTCCTACGAGCAGTACTTC. This encodes CASSQGYRSSYEQYF.

V gene TRBV16 combines with J gene TRBJ2-3, with D tentatively TRBD2 (6 bases). V was trimmed by 3 bases and J by 2 bases, leaving 15 bases between them. This CDR3 has 16 amino acids. Per germline, CDR1 KGHSY and CDR2 FQNENV. The CDR3, as DNA: TGTGCCAGCAGCCATGGTGGGGGGACCATCACAGATACGCAGTATTTT. It yields the protein CASSHGGGTITDTQYF.